This TCR beta chain originates from a study of blood T cell repertoires in COVID-19. The ends lost 4 bases at V and 1 base at J; junction bases unmatched: 3. This CDR3 contains 15 residues. Germline CDR1 SGDLS, CDR2 YYNGEE. Produced via immunoSEQ multiplex PCR; TCRdb's table is partial and in-frame only. The sample shows about 200,000 clones, 80% to 90% of them seen only once. Sequenced material: PBMCs or T cells enriched from blood (not recorded which). The sequence was obtained from a woman aged 40 to 50 with acute COVID-19. This chain uses TRBV9 with TRBJ2-1; 9 bases align to TRBD1. The CDR3 region has the DNA TGTGCCAGCAGCCTCGGACAGGGGTCCTACAATGAGCAGTTCTTC. Translated, it gives CASSLGQGSYNEQFF.